Below are 14 T cell receptor beta chains sequenced from a single sample in a study of shared clonotypes between healthy human individuals. Assay: immunoSEQ multiplex PCR; the TCRdb copy retains only in-frame clones and omits some. The sample lists a few hundred thousand clones; 95% to 98% were seen once. Sequenced: naive CD4+ T cells sorted from blood. Subset noted: CD45RA+ positively selected. The receptor set was obtained from a woman in her twenties or thirties in good health.

The CDR3 DNA sequence: TGTGCCAGTAGTCCTGGGACAGGGGGCGAAACAGATACGCAGTATTTT. Its protein is CASSPGTGGETDTQYF. The chain is built from TRBV19 and TRBJ2-3, with 12 bases that match TRBD1. V lost 5 bases to trimming and J lost 3 bases; unmatched junction nucleotides: 6. The CDR3 totals 16 residues. Germline lookup yields CDR1 LNHDA and CDR2 SQIVND (reference sequence).

This clone was detected once. The rearrangement joins TRBV7-2 to TRBJ2-7; D may be TRBD1 or TRBD2 (5 bases each). The ends were cut back, 5 bases at V and 9 bases at J, with 17 bases in the middle. The CDR3 is made up of 13 amino acids. Germline CDR1 reads SGHTA; CDR2 reads FQGNSA. The CDR3 is CASSPNYVGGQYF. The CDR3 DNA sequence: TGTGCCAGCAGCCCAAATTATGTTGGGGGGCAGTACTTC. Drawing the rest from reference TRBV7-2 and TRBJ2-7, the complete variable domain is GAGVSQSPSNKVTEKGKDVELRCDPISGHTALYWYRQSLGQGLEFLIYFQGNSAPDKSGLPSDRFSAERTGGSVSTLTIQRTQQEDSAVYLCASSPNYVGGQYFGPGTRLTVT.

The chain uses TRBV7-3 and TRBJ2-1, with D unclear. CDR1 and CDR2 (germline): SGHTA, FQGTGA. Trimming stripped 2 bases from V and 6 bases from J, with 14 bases between. The CDR3 contains 15 residues. In DNA form, the CDR3 reads TGTGCCAGCAGCTTACAAGCCACTTCGTTCAATGAGCAGTTCTTC. Translated, it gives CASSLQATSFNEQFF.

This chain connects TRBV10-2 to TRBJ2-7; D may be TRBD1 (6 bases). From germline, CDR1 is WSHSY and CDR2 SAAADI. The V end lost 8 bases, the J end lost 4 bases, and 30 bases lay between the germline ends. The CDR3 totals 18 residues. The CDR3 DNA sequence: TGCGCCAGCGCCGGCGGCCTGGGAGATCAGGGGCCCCGTTACGAGCAGTACTTC. Its protein is CASAGGLGDQGPRYEQYF.

The genes are TRBV4-2 and TRBJ2-3, with 9 bases that match TRBD1. Unmatched junction bases numbered 10, after V lost 3 bases and J lost 6 bases. Germline V gene data show CDR1 as LGHNA and CDR2 as YNFKEQ. This CDR3 has 16 amino acids. CDR3 coding DNA: TGTGCCAGCAGCCAGTGGGGGACAGGGAATTGGGATACGCAGTATTTT. Protein product: CASSQWGTGNWDTQYF.

This clone came up once. The chain has TRBV10-1 and TRBJ1-3; D unresolved. Trimming left V 5 bases short and J 4 bases short, with 6 bases between. CDR1 and CDR2 (germline): WNHNN, SYGVQD (reference sequence). The CDR3 has 12 amino acids. The CDR3 reads CASSKEGNTIYF. The CDR3 nucleotides read TGCGCCAGCAGTAAGGAAGGAAACACCATATATTTT.

The chain employs TRBV7-8 and TRBJ1-1, with unresolved D. The CDR3 spans 14 residues. Trimming cost V 1 base and J 1 base, with 7 bases left between them. CDR1 is SGHVS, CDR2 FQNEAQ, per germline. The CDR3 loop reads CASSLEGGNTEAFF. In nucleotides, the CDR3 is TGTGCCAGCAGCTTAGAGGGAGGGAACACTGAAGCTTTCTTT.

This rearrangement joins TRBV28 to TRBJ1-1; 11 nucleotides line up with TRBD1. This CDR3 has 18 residues. Losses at the gene ends were 6 bases for V and 4 bases for J; bases not matched to a gene: 16. CDR1 and CDR2 from the germline V gene are MDHEN and SYDVKM. CDR3 in DNA: TGTGCCAGCAGATCTTCTCCTGGACAGGGGGCAATCAGCACTGAAGCTTTCTTT. Protein sequence: CASRSSPGQGAISTEAFF.

J is TRBJ2-7 and V is TRBV12-1; the table's D call of TRBD2 was not tested on the DNA. TRBV12-1 is listed as a pseudogene. The CDR3 length is 16 residues. CDR3 coding DNA: TGTGCCAGCAGCCATATCAGCGGGAGAGTCCCCTACGAGCAGTACTTC. Translated, it gives CASSHISGRVPYEQYF.

The CDR3 is CASSPGLNEQFF. CDR3 nucleotides: TGTGCCAGCAGCCCGGGGTTAAATGAGCAGTTCTTC. The genes are TRBV5-4 and TRBJ2-1; weak D call: TRBD2 (5 bases). V shed 4 bases and J shed 7 bases, with 9 bases lying between them. The CDR3 has 12 amino acids. Germline loops: CDR1 SGHNT, CDR2 YYREEE (reference sequence).

The gene calls are TRBV11-2 and TRBJ2-5; 7 bases map to TRBD2. Looked up from germline, CDR1 is SGHAT and CDR2 is FQNNGV. This CDR3 contains 14 residues. Germline trimming cut 5 bases from V and 4 bases from J; bases unmatched to any gene: 7. The CDR3 sequence is CASSPGTKRETQYF. The CDR3 bases are TGTGCCAGCAGCCCGGGGACTAAACGAGAGACCCAGTACTTC.

This rearrangement joins TRBV19 to TRBJ2-1, with D unresolved. CDR1 and CDR2 (germline): LNHDA, SQIVND (reference sequence). The CDR3 covers 16 residues. Trimming left V 2 bases short and J 8 bases short, with 19 bases between. The CDR3 nucleotides are TGTGCCAGTAGTATAATCTCTGGGCCTTACTGGGATGAGCAGTTCTTC. The encoded protein is CASSIISGPYWDEQFF.

CDR3 residues: CASSLGASTGELFF. The DNA of the CDR3 is TGTGCCAGCTCCCTGGGGGCCTCCACCGGGGAGCTGTTTTTT. This chain joins TRBV18 and TRBJ2-2; a weak D match, TRBD1 (6 bases). The CDR3 extends over 14 amino acids. Germline V gene data show CDR1 as KGHSH and CDR2 as LQKENI. The V end was cut by 6 bases, the J end by 4 bases, with 12 bases between. The variable domain in full, with the rest retrieved from reference TRBV18 and TRBJ2-2, is NAGVMQNPRHLVRRRGQEARLRCSPMKGHSHVYWYRQLPEEGLKFMVYLQKENIIDESGMPKERFSAEFPKEGPSILRIQQVVRGDSAAYFCASSLGASTGELFFGEGSRLTVL.

The chain has TRBV11-2 and TRBJ2-5; 7 bases match TRBD1. The CDR3 is 16 residues long. Per germline, CDR1 SGHAT and CDR2 FQNNGV. Losses at the gene ends were 5 bases for V and 4 bases for J; bases not matched to a gene: 13. This CDR3 reads CASSPHPTGVGETQYF. The CDR3 coding sequence is TGTGCCAGCAGCCCCCACCCTACAGGGGTTGGAGAGACCCAGTACTTC.